The present T cell receptor beta chain was sequenced within a study of OX40 agonist ivuxolimab in advanced cancers. Study-wide context: As their treatment, patients were administered ivuxolimab, an agonistic anti-OX40 (CD134) antibody. Every 2 weeks, patients got intravenous ivuxolimab at one of six dose levels (0.01-10 mg/kg). The mean age was approximately 60 years, ranging from roughly 23 to 90, with about 87% of participants male.

Study results and caveats: More expanded clones were found, on average, in CD8+ than in CD4+ T cells.

TCRdb's table, derived via immunoSEQ multiplex PCR, lists solely in-frame clones and lacks some. The table lists tens of thousands of clones, 90% to 95% of them singletons, with approximately 0.32% in the top ten. Note on this clone: Its target is not known.

The CDR3 is 15 residues long. The germline CDR1 and CDR2 sequences are SNHLY and FYNNEI. The TCR originated in an adult with an advanced solid tumor such as melanoma, head and neck, liver or kidney cancer. The chain recombines TRBV2 with TRBJ2-5, with TRBD2 matching 8 bases. The J call may not be correct, given that the DNA end is closer to TRBJ2-7. The specimen comprised CD4+ or CD8+ T cells sorted from blood, sampled in a trial of the OX40 agonist ivuxolimab. This CDR3 reads CASSVRGTSSYEQYF. The CDR3, as DNA: TGTGCCAGCAGTGTAAGGGGGACTAGTTCTTACGAGCAGTACTTC.